This T cell receptor beta chain was sequenced during a study of cytomegalovirus exposure and HLA in healthy donors. With 60 Vbeta and 13 Jbeta primers, the PCR was carried out. Method: immunoSEQ multiplex PCR; TCRdb's copy keeps in-frame clones and lacks some. The sample records approximately 170,000 clones, about 62% being singletons. Germline loops: CDR1 LNHDA, CDR2 SQIVND (reference sequence). With 6 bases removed from V and 1 base from J, the gap between germline ends came to 13 bases. CDR3 length: 15 amino acids. This sequence originates from a man aged 40-50 years in good health and CMV-seronegative. This rearrangement joins TRBV19 to TRBJ1-3; D remains ambiguous. The sample comprised PBMCs. The CDR3 region has the DNA TGTGCCAGTAGCCTACGTAGTACGTCTGGAAACACCATATATTTT. Translating gives CASSLRSTSGNTIYF.